This entry describes one T cell receptor (beta chain). The antigen remains unidentified. With 60 Vbeta and 13 Jbeta primers, the PCR was carried out. The data were produced by immunoSEQ multiplex PCR, yet TCRdb's version contains in-frame clones alone and is incomplete. This sample lists around 200,000 clones; its ten largest clones have about 1%. The V end was cut by 5 bases, the J end by 0 bases, with 11 bases between. This CDR3 contains 14 residues. CDR1 MNHEY and CDR2 SMNVEV come from the germline V gene (reference sequence). The sample is drawn from a study of cytomegalovirus exposure and HLA in healthy donors. Overall study context: About 200 million T cells yielded 117 million unique TCR beta sequences, as an earlier analysis found.

Study-level findings and limits: When presence/absence was analysed, sequencing depth was taken to be roughly uniform across donors.

Sequenced sample: PBMCs. This clonotype was sampled from a woman aged 25 to 39 in good health and CMV-seropositive. The rearrangement joins TRBV27 to TRBJ2-7, with D maybe TRBD2 (6 bases). As DNA, the CDR3 is TGTGCCAGCAGTGGGGCTAGCGACTCCTACGAGCAGTACTTC. Amino acid sequence: CASSGASDSYEQYF.